These 8 T cell receptor beta chains originate from one sample sequenced in a study of human T cells and chemical hapten exposure. TCRdb called the RACE reads again in MiXCR, with one record for every CDR3 protein. The table shows 380,000 or so distinct CDR3 sequences, with 4.5% to 5.5% occurring only once. Time point specified: pre-sensitization, week 0. As for treatment: therapeutic diphenylcyclopropenone sensitization with weekly scalp DPC. The material was whole blood, obtained in connection with sensitization to the hapten diphenylcyclopropenone (DPC). All receptors come from a woman under 30 with alopecia areata. Some clones in this sample may be carry-over from other donors' samples.

This chain links TRBV7-2 with TRBJ1-6, with TRBD1 matching over 9 bases. V trimming: 5 bases; J trimming: 12 bases; junction bases outside the gene matches: 11. This CDR3 region has 15 residues. CDR1 and CDR2 (germline): SGHTA, FQGNSA. The CDR3 loop reads CASSPEAGQGVPLHF. The CDR3 DNA reads TGTGCCAGCAGCCCCGAAGCGGGACAGGGAGTACCCCTCCACTTT.

This clonotype was seen only a few times. This chain connects TRBV6-1 to TRBJ2-5, with a weak D call TRBD2 (5 bases). V gave up 3 bases and J gave up 5 bases, with 10 bases separating them. Germline V lookup: CDR1 MNHNS, CDR2 SASEGT. The CDR3 extends over 13 amino acids. Here the CDR3 reads CASSEYPGETQYF. As DNA, the CDR3 is TGTGCCAGCAGTGAGTACCCGGGGGAGACCCAGTACTTC.

This chain uses TRBV6-6 with TRBJ2-3, with 7 bases that match TRBD2. There are 13 residues in the CDR3. The trim removed 11 bases at V and 4 bases at J, leaving 9 bases unmatched. Germline-derived CDR1 and CDR2 are MNHNY and SVGAGI (reference sequence). The CDR3 loop reads CAARRGGADTQYF. DNA for the CDR3: TGTGCCGCACGGCGGGGAGGGGCAGATACGCAGTATTTT.

Ten or more counts support this clonotype. In DNA form, the CDR3 reads TGTGCCAGCAGTTTCGCCGGGACAGGGATCGATGAGCAGTTCTTC. Translating gives CASSFAGTGIDEQFF. The J gene is TRBJ2-1, the V gene TRBV12-3 or TRBV12-4; 9 bases line up with TRBD1. This CDR3 spans 15 amino acids. Unmatched junction bases numbered 8, after V lost 3 bases and J lost 8 bases.

Ten or more counts support this clonotype. This chain links TRBV6-5 with TRBJ1-1; D may be TRBD1 (6 bases). Germline V gene sequence: CDR1 MNHEY, CDR2 SVGAGI. Trimming took 8 bases from V and 1 from J, leaving 11 bases between them. The CDR3 is 13 residues long. The CDR3, as DNA: TGTGCCAGCTCCGGCAGGGGGAACACTGAAGCTTTCTTT. Its protein product is CASSGRGNTEAFF.

A few counts support this clonotype. This chain links TRBV7-9 with TRBJ1-2; 7 nucleotides align to TRBD1. V shed 2 bases, J shed 6 bases, and the junction held 18 bases outside the gene matches. The germline CDR1 and CDR2 sequences are SEHNR and FQNEAQ (reference sequence). This CDR3 region has 18 residues. CDR3 residues: CASSLSKGGPTSLNGYTF. Written as DNA, the CDR3 is TGTGCCAGCAGCTTAAGTAAAGGGGGCCCCACTTCTCTTAATGGCTACACCTTC.

On this clonotype: A single base is all that separates this from a far larger clone, so a read error is likely. This rearrangement joins TRBV7-9 to TRBJ1-1, with D unresolved. Germline CDR1 SEHNR, CDR2 FQNEAQ (reference sequence). There are 12 residues in the CDR3. This CDR3 reads CASSRTNTDAFF. The CDR3 DNA sequence: TGTGCCAGCAGCCGCACTAACACTGATGCTTTCTTT.

Many counts were recorded for this clonotype. The chain couples TRBV6-2 or TRBV6-3 to TRBJ2-3; D gene ambiguous. The CDR3 length is 14 residues. The V end lost 6 bases, the J end lost 2 bases, and 12 bases lay between the germline ends. Germline-derived CDR1 and CDR2 are MNHEY and SVGEGT. The CDR3 coding sequence is TGTGCCAGCAGCCGACTCCAGGACACAGATACGCAGTATTTT. This translates into CASSRLQDTDTQYF.